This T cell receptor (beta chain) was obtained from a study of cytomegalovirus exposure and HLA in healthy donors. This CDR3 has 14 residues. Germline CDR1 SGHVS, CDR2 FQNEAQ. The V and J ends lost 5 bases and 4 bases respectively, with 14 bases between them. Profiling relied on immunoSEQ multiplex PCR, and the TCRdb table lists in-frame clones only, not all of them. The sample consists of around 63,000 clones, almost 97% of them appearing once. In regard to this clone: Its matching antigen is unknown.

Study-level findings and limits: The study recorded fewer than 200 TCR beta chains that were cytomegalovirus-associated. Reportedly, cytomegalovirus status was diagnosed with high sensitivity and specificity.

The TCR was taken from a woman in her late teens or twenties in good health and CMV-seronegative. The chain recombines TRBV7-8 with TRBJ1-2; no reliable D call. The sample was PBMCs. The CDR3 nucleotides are TGTGCCAGCAGCGACCCGAGGGAAGGCTATGGCTACACCTTC. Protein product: CASSDPREGYGYTF. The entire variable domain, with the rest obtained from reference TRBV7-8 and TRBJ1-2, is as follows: GAGVSQSPRYKVAKRGQDVALRCDPISGHVSLFWYQQALGQGPEFLTYFQNEAQLDKSGLPSDRFFAERPEGSVSTLKIQRTQQEDSAVYLCASSDPREGYGYTFGSGTRLTVV.